This passage covers 10 T cell receptor beta chains from one sample sequenced in a study of cytomegalovirus exposure and HLA in healthy donors. A multiplex PCR was run with 60 Vbeta primers and 13 Jbeta primers. The table came from immunoSEQ multiplex PCR; TCRdb's copy has only in-frame clones and leaves some out. The sample's table shows 45,000 to 65,000 clones. Input material: PBMCs. These receptors originate from a man between 18 and 29 years old in good health and CMV-seropositive.

The CDR3 sequence is CASSPFTRDSRGLFKYEQYF. The CDR3 DNA reads TGTGCCAGCAGTCCCTTTACCCGGGACTCGAGGGGCTTGTTTAAATACGAGCAGTACTTC. The V gene is TRBV2, the J gene TRBJ2-7, with D perhaps TRBD2 (6 bases). Germline V gives CDR1 SNHLY, CDR2 FYNNEI. V was pared by 5 bases and J by 4 bases, with 33 bases between. CDR3 size: 20 residues.

The chain joins TRBV19 to TRBJ2-5; a weak D match, TRBD2 (6 bases). Trimming pared 3 bases from V and 5 bases from J, leaving 16 bases between. The germline V gene encodes CDR1 LNHDA and CDR2 SQIVND (reference sequence). The CDR3 has 15 residues. Written as DNA, the CDR3 is TGTGCCAGTAGTATTATAAGCGCGGGGCCGGAGACCCAGTACTTC. Amino acid sequence: CASSIISAGPETQYF.

V usage is TRBV5-4 and J usage is TRBJ1-2; 7 bases line up with TRBD1. The CDR3 length is 14 residues. Germline values: CDR1 SGHNT, CDR2 YYREEE (reference sequence). Trimming cost V 7 bases and J 5 bases; bases outside gene matches: 11. The CDR3 here is CASAPGTAIYGYTF. The CDR3 DNA follows: TGTGCCAGCGCCCCGGGGACAGCGATATATGGCTACACCTTC.

V usage is TRBV6-1 and J usage is TRBJ1-5, with 8 bases matching TRBD1. Germline values: CDR1 MNHNS, CDR2 SASEGT. With 5 bases clipped from V and 8 bases from J, the junction kept 8 bases outside the gene matches. The CDR3 extends over 14 amino acids. Written as DNA, the CDR3 is TGTGCCAGCAGTTCGACAGGGGATGTAAAGCCCCAGCATTTT. Residues: CASSSTGDVKPQHF.

The genes are TRBV5-1 and TRBJ2-1, with D tentatively TRBD2 (5 bases). The CDR3 spans 14 residues. Germline V CDR1 and CDR2: SGHRS, YFSETQ. V lost 3 bases and J 8 bases, leaving 15 bases between the germline ends. The CDR3, as DNA: TGCGCCAGCAGCTCCGCAACTAGTGGGGATGAGCAGTTCTTC. Translation: CASSSATSGDEQFF. The full variable domain, its missing parts supplied by reference TRBV5-1 and TRBJ2-1, is KAGVTQTPRYLIKTRGQQVTLSCSPISGHRSVSWYQQTPGQGLQFLFEYFSETQRNKGNFPGRFSGRQFSNSRSEMNVSTLELGDSALYLCASSSATSGDEQFFGPGTRLTVL.

V usage is TRBV2 and J usage is TRBJ2-5, with D unclear. TRBJ2-7 matches the DNA end more closely, so the J call is doubtful. The germline V gene encodes CDR1 SNHLY and CDR2 FYNNEI. The CDR3 totals 11 residues. CDR3 nucleotide sequence: TGTGCCAGCATCCGATACTACGAGCAGTACTTC. Amino acids: CASIRYYEQYF.

The chain employs TRBV29-1 and TRBJ1-1, with D perhaps matching TRBD1 (6 bases). Trimming cost V 8 bases and J 2 bases, with 12 bases left between them. This CDR3 spans 12 amino acids. The germline gives CDR1 SQVTM, CDR2 ANQGSEA. The DNA of the CDR3 is TGCAGCTACGGGACATTCAACACTGAAGCTTTCTTT. Amino acids: CSYGTFNTEAFF.

CDR3 nucleotide sequence: TGTGCCAGCAGTGCATCAGGGCTTTATGATGAAAAACTGTTTTTT. Amino acids: CASSASGLYDEKLFF. This chain joins TRBV6-1 and TRBJ1-4, with D possibly matching TRBD1 (5 bases). Per the germline V gene, CDR1 is MNHNS and CDR2 is SASEGT. V lost 4 bases and J 6 bases, leaving 15 bases between the germline ends. The CDR3 runs to 15 residues.

The chain recombines TRBV5-1 with TRBJ2-3; 8 bases agree with TRBD1. The CDR3 is 15 amino acids. Germline V gives CDR1 SGHRS, CDR2 YFSETQ. J was trimmed by 1 base and V by 3 bases; bases with no gene match: 4. DNA for the CDR3: TGCGCCAGCAGCTCAGGGGGCTATCGCACAGATACGCAGTATTTT. This codes for CASSSGGYRTDTQYF.

The J gene is TRBJ2-2, the V gene TRBV7-9; maybe TRBD1 (6 bases). Trimming pared 6 bases from V and 6 bases from J, leaving 11 bases between. This CDR3 comprises 13 residues. Per the germline V gene, CDR1 is SEHNR and CDR2 is FQNEAQ (reference sequence). CDR3 amino acids: CASSIQGAGELFF. Written as DNA, the CDR3 is TGTGCCAGCAGTATACAGGGCGCCGGGGAGCTGTTTTTT.